A single sample gave rise to the 9 T cell receptor beta chains below, sequenced in a study of shared clonotypes between healthy human individuals. Only in-frame clones appear in the TCRdb table, and some are missing; sequencing was by immunoSEQ multiplex PCR. The sample yields about 2 million clones, roughly 94% seen once. The specimen sequenced was naive CD4+ T cells sorted from blood. Subset defined: CD45RA+ positively selected. Every receptor here comes from a man between 18 and 35 years old in good health.

The V call is TRBV7-2, the J call TRBJ2-2, with a tentative D call TRBD2 (6 bases). The length of the CDR3 is 15 residues. V lost 3 bases to trimming and J lost 6 bases, with 14 bases between them. Germline values: CDR1 SGHTA, CDR2 FQGNSA. CDR3 bases: TGTGCCAGCAGCTTCGGAGGGACCCTCCCCGGGGAGCTGTTTTTT. It translates to CASSFGGTLPGELFF.

J is TRBJ2-7 and V is TRBV6-1; D not resolved. V lost 9 bases, J lost 6 bases, and 15 bases lay in between. The CDR3 totals 12 residues. Germline V gene sequence: CDR1 MNHNS, CDR2 SASEGT. The CDR3 loop is CASLSGIPEQYF. The CDR3 coding sequence is TGTGCCAGTCTCTCCGGTATCCCCGAGCAGTACTTC.

The V call is TRBV18, the J call TRBJ2-5; possible D gene TRBD1, 5 bases. V lost 3 bases, J lost 2 bases, and 13 bases lay in between. Germline V gene lookup returns CDR1 KGHSH and CDR2 LQKENI. This CDR3 region has 15 residues. CDR3 sequence: CASSPLGRDQETQYF. CDR3 nucleotide sequence: TGTGCCAGCTCACCTTTAGGCAGGGATCAAGAGACCCAGTACTTC.

The chain employs TRBV6-5 and TRBJ2-6; D not certain. CDR1 is MNHEY and CDR2 is SVGAGI in the germline V gene. V was cut by 3 bases and J by 1 base, with 7 bases left in between. There are 15 residues in the CDR3. CDR3 amino acids: CASSYRWSGANVLTF. DNA of the CDR3: TGTGCCAGCAGTTATCGGTGGTCTGGGGCCAACGTCCTGACTTTC.

The rearrangement links TRBV6-5 to TRBJ2-3, with D tentatively TRBD2 (5 bases). Trimming removed 6 bases at V and 6 bases at J, with 13 bases between. CDR3 size: 13 residues. Germline V CDR1 and CDR2: MNHEY, SVGAGI. The CDR3 DNA is TGTGCCAGCAGATCCCGATGGGAGGATACGCAGTATTTT. Translated, it gives CASRSRWEDTQYF.

This clone appeared once. The chain has TRBV9 and TRBJ1-4, with a weak D call TRBD1 (5 bases). V was shortened by 0 bases and J by 8 bases, with 11 bases between the two germline ends. This CDR3 contains 14 residues. Germline V gives CDR1 SGDLS, CDR2 YYNGEE. The CDR3 is CASSVEPRDEKLFF. The CDR3 DNA reads TGTGCCAGCAGCGTAGAACCCAGGGACGAAAAACTGTTTTTT.

The chain carries TRBV4-2 and TRBJ2-5, with D uncertain. V was pared by 0 bases and J by 5 bases, with 13 bases between. This CDR3 is built from 15 residues. Germline loops: CDR1 LGHNA, CDR2 YNFKEQ. The CDR3 region has the DNA TGTGCCAGCAGCCAAGAGGGTTCTGGATTCGAGACCCAGTACTTC. This gives the protein CASSQEGSGFETQYF.

The chain employs TRBV2 and TRBJ2-2; 7 positions agree with TRBD2. V trimming: 6 bases; J trimming: 2 bases; junction bases outside the gene matches: 9. This CDR3 is built from 16 residues. CDR1 is SNHLY, CDR2 FYNNEI, per germline. Here the CDR3 reads CASRGQTSFNTGELFF. The CDR3 bases are TGTGCCAGCAGAGGGCAGACTAGCTTTAACACCGGGGAGCTGTTTTTT.

The V and J genes are TRBV5-1 and TRBJ2-2, with 7 bases that match TRBD2. The trim removed 7 bases at V and 5 bases at J, leaving 8 bases unmatched. The CDR3 totals 14 residues. Germline CDR1 is SGHRS and CDR2 is YFSETQ. The CDR3 coding sequence is TGCGCCAGCTTCCCGGGGGGAAATACCGGGGAGCTGTTTTTT. Amino acid sequence: CASFPGGNTGELFF.